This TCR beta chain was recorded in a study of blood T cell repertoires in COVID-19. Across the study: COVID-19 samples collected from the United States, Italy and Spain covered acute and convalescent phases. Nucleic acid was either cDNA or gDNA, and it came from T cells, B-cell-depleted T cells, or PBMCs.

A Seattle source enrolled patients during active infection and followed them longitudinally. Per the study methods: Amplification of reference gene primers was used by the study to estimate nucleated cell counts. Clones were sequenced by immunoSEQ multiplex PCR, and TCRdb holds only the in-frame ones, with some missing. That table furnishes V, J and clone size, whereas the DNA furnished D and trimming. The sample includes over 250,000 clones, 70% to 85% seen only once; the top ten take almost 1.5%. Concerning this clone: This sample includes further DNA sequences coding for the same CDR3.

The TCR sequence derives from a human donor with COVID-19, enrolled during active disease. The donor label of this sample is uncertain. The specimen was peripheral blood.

CDR3 region: CAWSAQMNTEAFF. CDR3 coding DNA: TGTGCCTGGAGTGCACAGATGAACACTGAAGCTTTCTTT. The rearrangement links TRBV30 to TRBJ1-1; D is unresolved. Trimming took off 1 base at V and 0 bases at J, with 6 bases between the two ends. The germline V gene has CDR1 GTSNPN and CDR2 SVGIG (reference sequence). The CDR3 spans 13 residues.